Following are 20 T cell receptor beta chains from one sample sequenced in a study of T-cell memory formation after mild COVID-19. TCRdb fed the 5' RACE reads into MiXCR, producing one record per CDR3 protein. The sample consists of around 120,000 distinct CDR3 sequences, about 17% of them appearing once. The sample comprised PBMCs or a T cell subset sorted from them (not recorded which). The receptors were gathered from an adult woman who had mild COVID-19 (a few samples of this study predate the infection). Cell type and time point are not known.

At least ten counts were recorded for this clonotype. The V gene is TRBV4-1, the J gene TRBJ2-7; a weak D match, TRBD2 (5 bases). V lost 1 base and J lost 2, with 12 bases in between. Per germline, CDR1 MGHRA and CDR2 YSYEKL. This CDR3 is built from 15 residues. The CDR3 loop is CASSQGGPATYEQYF. In nucleotides, the CDR3 is TGCGCCAGCAGCCAAGGAGGGCCCGCAACCTACGAGCAGTACTTC.

This clonotype has a handful of counts. This sequence joins TRBV7-2 and TRBJ2-5, with 7 positions matching TRBD1. Germline trimming cut 5 bases from V and 2 bases from J; bases unmatched to any gene: 5. CDR1 is SGHTA, CDR2 FQGNSA, per germline. This CDR3 spans 14 amino acids. DNA for the CDR3: TGTGCCAGCAGCCCCGGGACAGCACAAGAGACCCAGTACTTC. Its translation is CASSPGTAQETQYF.

This clonotype was found a few times. The chain uses TRBV7-9 and TRBJ2-7, with D possibly matching TRBD1 (6 bases). Germline assignment: CDR1 SEHNR and CDR2 FQNEAQ (reference sequence). The CDR3 has 12 amino acids. V was pared by 6 bases and J by 3 bases, with 9 bases between. The CDR3 spells CASRLDSYEQYF. The CDR3 nucleotides are TGTGCCAGCAGACTGGACAGCTACGAGCAGTACTTC.

CDR3 nucleotide sequence: TGCAGCTTCCGGGACAGGGAATACGGTGAGCAGTTCTTC. It yields the protein CSFRDREYGEQFF. The chain employs TRBV29-1 and TRBJ2-1; 9 nucleotides align to TRBD1. Germline CDR1 and CDR2: SQVTM and ANQGSEA. The CDR3 covers 13 residues. V lost 8 bases to trimming and J lost 9 bases; unmatched junction nucleotides: 11.

This clonotype was found a few times. The rearrangement links TRBV7-6 to TRBJ2-3; D possibly corresponds to TRBD1 (6 bases). The germline CDR1 and CDR2 sequences are SGHVS and FNYEAQ. Trimming left V 0 bases short and J 11 bases short, with 15 bases between. The CDR3 runs 14 residues. The CDR3 DNA is TGTGCCAGCAGCTTAGCGGCGACAGGCCATCAGCAGTATTTT. Its protein product is CASSLAATGHQQYF.

This clonotype has more than one count but fewer than ten. V usage is TRBV7-8 and J usage is TRBJ2-7; D may match TRBD1 or TRBD2 (5 bases each). This CDR3 is built from 17 residues. CDR1 is SGHVS, CDR2 FQNEAQ, per germline. Between the trimmed V and J ends, which lost 3 bases and 2 bases, there was a span of 20 bases. The CDR3 is CASSFASGTPSTYEQYF. DNA for the CDR3: TGTGCCAGCAGCTTTGCTAGTGGGACCCCTAGTACCTACGAGCAGTACTTC. The entire variable domain, with the rest obtained from reference TRBV7-8 and TRBJ2-7, is as follows: GAGVSQSPRYKVAKRGQDVALRCDPISGHVSLFWYQQALGQGPEFLTYFQNEAQLDKSGLPSDRFFAERPEGSVSTLKIQRTQQEDSAVYLCASSFASGTPSTYEQYFGPGTRLTVT.

The chain joins TRBV7-9 to TRBJ1-2; 7 positions match TRBD1. Looked up from germline, CDR1 is SEHNR and CDR2 is FQNEAQ (reference sequence). This CDR3 has 13 residues. J was trimmed by 8 bases and V by 4 bases; bases with no gene match: 7. CDR3: CASSSTGAGGYTF. The CDR3 coding sequence is TGTGCCAGCAGCTCCACAGGGGCGGGGGGCTACACCTTC.

This clonotype was seen a few times. The chain employs TRBV5-5 and TRBJ2-1, with 10 bases matching TRBD1. Germline V gene data show CDR1 as SGHKS and CDR2 as YYEKEE (reference sequence). Unmatched junction bases numbered 13, after V lost 4 bases and J lost 9 bases. The CDR3 has 16 residues. This CDR3 reads CASSVQAGTGVPEQFF. The CDR3 DNA sequence: TGTGCCAGCAGCGTACAAGCCGGGACAGGGGTTCCTGAGCAGTTCTTC. The full variable domain, rest sourced from reference TRBV5-5 and TRBJ2-1, is DAGVTQSPTHLIKTRGQQVTLRCSPISGHKSVSWYQQVLGQGPQFIFQYYEKEERGRGNFPDRFSARQFPNYSSELNVNALLLGDSALYLCASSVQAGTGVPEQFFGPGTRLTVL.

This clonotype was seen a handful of times. The chain uses TRBV12-3 or TRBV12-4 and TRBJ1-1; unclear D gene. Trimming stripped 11 bases from V and 1 base from J, with 17 bases between. The CDR3 has 14 amino acids. CDR3 protein: CAASMSNGNTEAFF. CDR3 sequence (DNA): TGTGCCGCAAGTATGAGTAACGGGAACACTGAAGCTTTCTTT.

This clonotype was observed a handful of times. J is TRBJ2-2 and V is TRBV7-7; no definite D call. Germline CDR1 and CDR2: SSHAT and FNYEAQ (reference sequence). The V gene lost 1 base and the J gene lost 5 bases, with 5 bases spanning the gap. This CDR3 spans 13 amino acids. The CDR3 DNA is TGTGCCAGCAGCTTAGATTGGACCGGGGAGCTGTTTTTT. This translates into CASSLDWTGELFF.

The chain links TRBV5-1 to TRBJ1-6, with a tentative D call TRBD1 (5 bases). CDR3 length: 13 residues. The V gene lost 5 bases and the J gene lost 7 bases, with 10 bases spanning the gap. From germline, CDR1 is SGHRS and CDR2 YFSETQ. DNA of the CDR3: TGCGCCAGCAGTGGGGGAGAGAATTCACCCCTCCACTTT. Its protein product is CASSGGENSPLHF.

The chain uses TRBV15 and TRBJ2-3, with D unresolved. Germline-derived CDR1 and CDR2 are LNHNV and YYDKDF (reference sequence). Trimming took 6 bases from V and 0 from J, leaving 7 bases between them. This CDR3 contains 13 residues. The DNA of the CDR3 is TGTGCCACCAGGCTTAGGAGCACAGATACGCAGTATTTT. Residues: CATRLRSTDTQYF.

This clonotype was seen a few times. J is TRBJ2-1 and V is TRBV7-2; TRBD2 agrees at 12 bases. J lost 9 bases, V lost 2 bases, and 17 bases had no gene match. The length of the CDR3 is 19 residues. The germline V gene has CDR1 SGHTA and CDR2 FQGNSA. The CDR3 spells CASSLLASGRAFPSGEQFF. CDR3 bases: TGTGCCAGCAGCTTATTGGCTAGCGGGAGGGCCTTTCCTTCTGGTGAGCAGTTCTTC.

The chain joins TRBV6-5 to TRBJ1-6; TRBD1 aligns across 7 bases. V was pared by 6 bases and J by 4 bases, with 6 bases of the junction left unmatched. Per the germline V gene, CDR1 is MNHEY and CDR2 is SVGAGI. CDR3 size: 15 residues. CDR3: CASSRKTGYNSPLHF. In DNA, the CDR3 is TGTGCCAGCAGCCGTAAGACAGGGTATAATTCACCCCTCCACTTT.

The chain links TRBV7-3 to TRBJ2-2, with 12 bases lining up with TRBD2. Germline V gene lookup returns CDR1 SGHTA and CDR2 FQGTGA. J lost 5 bases, V lost 4 bases, and 2 bases had no gene match. The CDR3 is made up of 15 amino acids. CDR3 in DNA: TGTGCCAGCAGCTCAACTAGCGGGGGGACCGGGGAGCTGTTTTTT. This sequence encodes CASSSTSGGTGELFF.

V usage is TRBV7-9 and J usage is TRBJ1-2; D unclear. CDR3 length equals 12 residues. Trimming removed 3 bases at V and 3 bases at J, with 5 bases between. Germline CDR1 and CDR2: SEHNR and FQNEAQ (reference sequence). Written as DNA, the CDR3 is TGTGCCAGCAGCTTCGTTGACTATGGCTACACCTTC. This sequence encodes CASSFVDYGYTF.

The chain joins TRBV6-1 to TRBJ2-7, with D unclear. This CDR3 contains 14 residues. CDR1 and CDR2 from the germline V gene are MNHNS and SASEGT. Trimming removed 2 bases from V and 3 bases from J, with 11 bases in between. The CDR3 spells CASSELHRVYEQYF. CDR3 in DNA: TGTGCCAGCAGTGAATTGCACAGAGTCTACGAGCAGTACTTC.

In its sample, this clonotype was seen a few times. The chain is built from TRBV29-1 and TRBJ2-1; D perhaps matches TRBD1 (5 bases). The CDR3 is made up of 12 amino acids. Per germline, CDR1 SQVTM and CDR2 ANQGSEA. Trimming stripped 4 bases from V and 4 bases from J, with 8 bases between. The CDR3 DNA reads TGCAGCGTTGTAGGGGCTTACAATGAGCAGTTCTTC. Its translation is CSVVGAYNEQFF.

This clonotype was detected only a few times. The gene calls are TRBV6-6 and TRBJ1-4; D unresolved. Germline V gene sequence: CDR1 MNHNY, CDR2 SVGAGI (reference sequence). V lost 5 bases and J lost 10, with 14 bases in between. The CDR3 has 13 residues. CDR3 sequence (DNA): TGTGCCAGCAGTCCCGTCAACTATGCAAAACTGTTTTTT. It encodes CASSPVNYAKLFF.

This clonotype came up a few times. The chain recombines TRBV7-9 with TRBJ2-3; no clear D gene. CDR1 and CDR2 from the germline V gene are SEHNR and FQNEAQ (reference sequence). V lost 2 bases to trimming and J lost 4 bases, with 7 bases between them. The CDR3 has 13 amino acids. The CDR3 protein is CASSLNSADTQYF. The CDR3 DNA is TGTGCCAGCAGCTTAAACAGCGCAGATACGCAGTATTTT.